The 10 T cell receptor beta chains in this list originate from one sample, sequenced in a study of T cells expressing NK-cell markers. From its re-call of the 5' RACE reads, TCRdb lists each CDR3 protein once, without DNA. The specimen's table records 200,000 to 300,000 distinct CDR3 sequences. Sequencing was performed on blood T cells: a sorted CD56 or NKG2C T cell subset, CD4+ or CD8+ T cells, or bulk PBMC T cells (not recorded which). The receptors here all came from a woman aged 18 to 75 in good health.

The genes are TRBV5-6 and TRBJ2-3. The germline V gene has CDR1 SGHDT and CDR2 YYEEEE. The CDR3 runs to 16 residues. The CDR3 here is CASSLPDRSRTDTQYF.

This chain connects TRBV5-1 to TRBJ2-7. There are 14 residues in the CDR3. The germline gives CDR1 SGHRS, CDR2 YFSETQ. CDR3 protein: CASSSLSGSYEQYF.

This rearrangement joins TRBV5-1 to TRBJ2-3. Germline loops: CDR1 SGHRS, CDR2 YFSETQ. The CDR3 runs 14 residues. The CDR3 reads CASSLGTGMDTQYF.

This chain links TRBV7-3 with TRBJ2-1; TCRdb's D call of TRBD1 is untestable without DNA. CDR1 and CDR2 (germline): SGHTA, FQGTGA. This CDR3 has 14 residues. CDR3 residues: CASSRTGTYNEQFF. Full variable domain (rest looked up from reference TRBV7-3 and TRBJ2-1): GAGVSQTPSNKVTEKGKYVELRCDPISGHTALYWYRQSLGQGPEFLIYFQGTGAADDSGLPNDRFFAVRPEGSVSTLKIQRTERGDSAVYLCASSRTGTYNEQFFGPGTRLTVL.

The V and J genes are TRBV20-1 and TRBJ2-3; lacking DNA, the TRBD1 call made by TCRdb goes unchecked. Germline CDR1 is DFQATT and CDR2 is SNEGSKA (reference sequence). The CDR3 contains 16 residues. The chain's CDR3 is CSARAPESKGTDTQYF.

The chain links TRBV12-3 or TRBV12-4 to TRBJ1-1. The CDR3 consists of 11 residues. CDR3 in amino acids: CASSPRVGAFF.

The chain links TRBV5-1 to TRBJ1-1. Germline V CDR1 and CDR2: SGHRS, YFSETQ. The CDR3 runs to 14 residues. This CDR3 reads CASSLGGSHTEAFF.

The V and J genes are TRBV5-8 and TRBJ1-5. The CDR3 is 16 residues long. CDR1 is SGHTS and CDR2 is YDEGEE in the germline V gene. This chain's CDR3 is CASSLRTLGTYQPQHF.

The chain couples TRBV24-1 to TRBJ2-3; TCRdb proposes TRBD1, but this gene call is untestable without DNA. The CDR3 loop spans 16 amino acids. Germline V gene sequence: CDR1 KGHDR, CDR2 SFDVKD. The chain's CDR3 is CATSDWKGGPSDTQYF.

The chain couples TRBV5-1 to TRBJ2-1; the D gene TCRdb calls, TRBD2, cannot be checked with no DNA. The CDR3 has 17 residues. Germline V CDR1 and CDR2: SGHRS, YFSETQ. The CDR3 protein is CASSTPPGTSTYNEQFF. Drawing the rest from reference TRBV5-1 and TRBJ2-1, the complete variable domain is KAGVTQTPRYLIKTRGQQVTLSCSPISGHRSVSWYQQTPGQGLQFLFEYFSETQRNKGNFPGRFSGRQFSNSRSEMNVSTLELGDSALYLCASSTPPGTSTYNEQFFGPGTRLTVL.